The source of this T cell receptor beta chain is a study of memory CD4+ T cells and cytomegalovirus serostatus. Overall study: Healthy Belgian adult donors included about nine CMV-positive and some 24 CMV-negative people. General study points: CD4+ memory repertoires contained about 40% of the roughly 160 reported CMV TCRbeta sequences.

Deletions cut 6 bases from V and 9 bases from J, with 15 bases between. Germline V gene lookup returns CDR1 MDHEN and CDR2 SYDVKM. The CDR3 spans 14 residues. Single viable CD3+CD4+CD8-CD45RO+ cells were sorted as the memory CD4+ T cells. Serostatus was set by detecting CMV pp150, pp28, p38, p52 IgG. Worth noting for this clone: The target antigen is unknown.

In the study's own analysis: Out-of-frame sequences were removed, leaving around 2,000,000 distinct TCRbeta sequences. The method was immunoSEQ multiplex PCR; TCRdb's version includes in-frame clones alone and lacks a portion of them. V and J calls and clone size follow that table, whereas D and trimming were derived from the DNA. The top ten hold 2.6% of the sample, which has about 56,000 clones, around 79% seen once. Sequenced input: memory CD4+ T cells from blood. The J gene is TRBJ1-6, the V gene TRBV28; weak D call: TRBD1 (5 bases). The sequence derives from an adult in good health and CMV-seropositive. The CDR3 bases are TGTGCCAGCAGCCTGGGACGGCCAGGTTCACCCCTCCACTTT. This encodes CASSLGRPGSPLHF.